The 30 T cell receptor beta chains given below trace back to one sample, sequenced in a study of early T cells in non-severe SARS-CoV-2 infection. TCRdb re-derived calls from the 5' RACE reads in MiXCR, one entry per CDR3 protein. The sample includes tens of thousands of distinct CDR3 sequences, roughly 15% of them seen just once. Sequences were derived from whole blood, sampled at baseline. These receptor sequences come from an adult who was a healthcare worker with PCR-confirmed SARS-CoV-2 infection or an uninfected control (not recorded which).

This clonotype has a count of ten or more. The CDR3 coding sequence is TGTGCCAGCAGCCAAGACAGCCAGCTAAATAATTCACCCCTCCACTTT. This codes for CASSQDSQLNNSPLHF. The chain combines TRBV3-1 with TRBJ1-6; D is unresolved. V shed 0 bases and J shed 5 bases, with 11 bases lying between them. This CDR3 has 16 residues. The V gene's germline CDR1 is LGHDT and CDR2 YNNKEL (reference sequence).

This clonotype was picked up many times. CDR3 residues: CASRQPGQGMAFF. The CDR3, as DNA: TGTGCCAGCAGGCAGCCGGGACAGGGTATGGCTTTCTTT. The rearrangement uses TRBV6-1 and TRBJ1-1; TRBD1 agrees at 9 bases. The germline CDR1 and CDR2 sequences are MNHNS and SASEGT. This CDR3 spans 13 amino acids. J gave up 11 bases and V 6 bases, and 10 bases lay outside the gene matches.

This clonotype was picked up many times. V usage is TRBV2 and J usage is TRBJ2-1; the match to TRBD2 covers 7 bases. V was pared by 10 bases and J by 7 bases, with 16 bases of the junction left unmatched. Germline lookup yields CDR1 SNHLY and CDR2 FYNNEI. The CDR3 has 15 amino acids. The CDR3 is CAITLGSGMANEQFF. The CDR3 bases are TGTGCCATTACCCTTGGGAGCGGGATGGCGAATGAGCAGTTCTTC.

This clonotype was seen only a few times. The V and J genes are TRBV18 and TRBJ2-7; D unresolved. Germline CDR1 reads KGHSH; CDR2 reads LQKENI. Trimming cost V 2 bases and J 1 base, with 6 bases left between them. The CDR3 runs to 13 residues. CDR3 coding DNA: TGTGCCAGCTCACCAGACCTTTCCTACGAGCAGTACTTC. It is translated as CASSPDLSYEQYF.

This clonotype came up a few times. V gene TRBV4-1 combines with J gene TRBJ2-5; 9 positions match TRBD2. This CDR3 has 17 residues. The junction had 7 bases not matched to a gene; V was cut back by 0 bases and J by 2 bases. Germline V gene data show CDR1 as MGHRA and CDR2 as YSYEKL. The CDR3 protein is CASSQDWTSAQQETQYF. The CDR3 DNA sequence: TGCGCCAGCAGCCAAGATTGGACTAGCGCCCAACAAGAGACCCAGTACTTC.

The table lists this clonotype with a few counts. The chain joins TRBV5-1 to TRBJ2-5, with 10 bases matching TRBD1. Trimming cost V 1 base and J 6 bases; bases outside gene matches: 6. The germline V gene has CDR1 SGHRS and CDR2 YFSETQ. CDR3 length: 15 residues. The CDR3 sequence is CASSLTDRGLQTQYF. CDR3 DNA: TGCGCCAGCAGCTTGACCGACAGGGGGCTACAGACCCAGTACTTC.

The rearrangement joins TRBV30 to TRBJ2-7; TRBD2 is a possible D gene (7 bases). The germline V and J ends were trimmed by 3 bases and 2 bases, with 17 bases remaining between them. The CDR3 loop spans 15 amino acids. Germline-derived CDR1 and CDR2 are GTSNPN and SVGIG (reference sequence). The CDR3 coding sequence is TGTGCCTGGAGCCGAGGGGGGACTACTACCTACGAGCAGTACTTC. Translation: CAWSRGGTTTYEQYF. The full variable domain, in which reference TRBV30 and TRBJ2-7 provide the parts outside the CDR3, is SQTIHQWPATLVQPVGSPLSLECTVEGTSNPNLYWYRQAAGRGLQLLFYSVGIGQISSEVPQNLSASRPQDRQFILSSKKLLLSDSGFYLCAWSRGGTTTYEQYFGPGTRLTVT.

This clonotype was found many times. This rearrangement joins TRBV3-1 to TRBJ1-1, with a possible D match to TRBD1 (5 bases). The V end lost 2 bases, the J end lost 4 bases, and 14 bases lay between the germline ends. CDR1 LGHDT and CDR2 YNNKEL come from the germline V gene (reference sequence). The CDR3 has 15 residues. CDR3 sequence: CASSQQGRAGTEAFF. CDR3 coding DNA: TGTGCCAGCAGCCAACAGGGCAGGGCGGGCACTGAAGCTTTCTTT.

This clonotype was seen at least ten times. The chain is built from TRBV24-1 and TRBJ2-2, with a weak D call TRBD1 (6 bases). Germline CDR1 KGHDR, CDR2 SFDVKD. V was trimmed by 7 bases and J by 2 bases, leaving 10 bases between them. This CDR3 comprises 14 residues. CDR3 in amino acids: CATSRTVNTGELFF. DNA for the CDR3: TGTGCCACCAGCAGGACAGTAAACACCGGGGAGCTGTTTTTT.

This clonotype was found a few times. The chain carries TRBV10-3 and TRBJ2-5; D might be TRBD1 (5 bases). In germline, CDR1 is ENHRY, CDR2 SYGVKD. The CDR3 loop spans 13 amino acids. The V end was cut by 0 bases, the J end by 4 bases, with 6 bases between. The CDR3 DNA sequence: TGTGCCATCAGTGAGTCGGGGCCAGAGACCCAGTACTTC. It translates to CAISESGPETQYF.

This rearrangement joins TRBV6-1 to TRBJ2-1; the D gene could be TRBD1 or TRBD2 (5 bases each). From germline, CDR1 is MNHNS and CDR2 SASEGT. Trimming left V 7 bases short and J 5 bases short, with 15 bases between. CDR3 length: 14 amino acids. The DNA of the CDR3 is TGTGCCAGCACCTTACGGGACGCCGACAATGAGCAGTTCTTC. Translating it yields CASTLRDADNEQFF.

This clonotype was picked up a small number of times. The CDR3 region has the DNA TGTGCCAGCCGGGTGACAACTAATGAAAAACTGTTTTTT. It encodes CASRVTTNEKLFF. The chain has TRBV6-1 and TRBJ1-4; no firm D call. Germline CDR1 is MNHNS and CDR2 is SASEGT. CDR3 size: 13 residues. V lost 8 bases to trimming and J lost 0 bases, with 7 bases between them.

This sequence joins TRBV24-1 and TRBJ2-1; D could derive from TRBD1 or TRBD2 (5 bases each). With 2 bases removed from V and 1 base from J, the gap between germline ends came to 8 bases. This CDR3 is built from 15 residues. The germline V gene encodes CDR1 KGHDR and CDR2 SFDVKD. In nucleotides, the CDR3 is TGTGCCACCAGTGATTGGGACCCATCCTACAATGAGCAGTTCTTC. Translating gives CATSDWDPSYNEQFF.

This clonotype occurred many times. The rearrangement uses TRBV2 and TRBJ1-5; D remains ambiguous. The CDR3 covers 13 residues. The ends were cut back, 3 bases at V and 7 bases at J, with 10 bases in the middle. The germline V gene encodes CDR1 SNHLY and CDR2 FYNNEI. The CDR3 DNA follows: TGTGCCAGCAGTGAGGGAATTGGCCAGCCCCAGCATTTT. This gives the protein CASSEGIGQPQHF.

The J gene is TRBJ1-1, the V gene TRBV20-1; D gene uncertain. The V end lost 2 bases, the J end lost 3 bases, and 10 bases lay between the germline ends. CDR1 and CDR2 from the germline V gene are DFQATT and SNEGSKA (reference sequence). The CDR3 is made up of 13 amino acids. CDR3 nucleotides: TGCAGTGCTAGAAAAGGAGTGTACACTGAAGCTTTCTTT. Residues: CSARKGVYTEAFF.

J is TRBJ2-5 and V is TRBV7-8; 7 bases map to TRBD1. Per germline, CDR1 SGHVS and CDR2 FQNEAQ. Trimming removed 5 bases from V and 1 base from J; junction bases left unmatched: 1. CDR3 size: 13 residues. CDR3 DNA: TGTGCCAGCAGCCGGGACAGCCAAGAGACCCAGTACTTC. It encodes CASSRDSQETQYF.

This clonotype was found a few times. The chain recombines TRBV28 with TRBJ2-5; D not certain. V was shortened by 5 bases and J by 2 bases, with 12 bases between the two germline ends. The CDR3 has 14 amino acids. Per the germline V gene, CDR1 is MDHEN and CDR2 is SYDVKM. CDR3 DNA sequence: TGTGCCAGCAGTGAAACAGAAATTCAAGAGACCCAGTACTTC. This codes for CASSETEIQETQYF.

This clonotype was counted a few times. This chain connects TRBV28 to TRBJ2-2; D may match TRBD1 or TRBD2 (7 bases each). V was clipped by 7 bases and J by 0 bases, with 24 bases between them. CDR1 MDHEN and CDR2 SYDVKM come from the germline V gene. The length of the CDR3 is 19 residues. CDR3 nucleotides: TGTGCCAGCACCCTCCGGGACAGCCTCGGACTAGCGAACACCGGGGAGCTGTTTTTT. Translation gives CASTLRDSLGLANTGELFF.

This chain connects TRBV11-1 to TRBJ1-1; 11 nucleotides line up with TRBD1. CDR3 length: 14 amino acids. J was trimmed by 7 bases and V by 3 bases; bases with no gene match: 4. Per the germline V gene, CDR1 is SGHAT and CDR2 is FQDESV (reference sequence). The CDR3 loop is CASSLDRGRFEAFF. CDR3 in DNA: TGTGCCAGCAGCTTGGACAGGGGGCGATTTGAAGCTTTCTTT.

This clonotype came up a few times. The chain employs TRBV7-6 and TRBJ1-2; D may be TRBD1 (5 bases). This CDR3 has 14 amino acids. Germline V gives CDR1 SGHVS, CDR2 FNYEAQ. V gave up 0 bases and J gave up 6 bases, with 11 bases separating them. In DNA, the CDR3 is TGTGCCAGCAGCTTAGCGAGGGGCGAGGATGGCTACACCTTC. Translated, it gives CASSLARGEDGYTF.

As DNA, the CDR3 is TGTGCCAGCAGTGGACTAGCGGCCAAAGAGACCCAGTACTTC. Translating it yields CASSGLAAKETQYF. V usage is TRBV6-5 and J usage is TRBJ2-5; 10 bases are shared with TRBD2. The CDR3 has 14 amino acids. With 5 bases clipped from V and 3 bases from J, the junction kept 3 bases outside the gene matches. Germline V CDR1 and CDR2: MNHEY, SVGAGI.

This clonotype came up a few times. This rearrangement joins TRBV2 to TRBJ2-1; 8 nucleotides align to TRBD2. With V trimmed by 4 bases and J by 7 bases, 12 bases remained unmatched. Looked up from germline, CDR1 is SNHLY and CDR2 is FYNNEI. This CDR3 comprises 16 residues. The CDR3 loop is CASSAQAGGRANEQFF. In DNA, the CDR3 is TGTGCCAGCAGTGCTCAGGCGGGAGGTAGGGCAAATGAGCAGTTCTTC.

This clonotype has ten or more counts. The chain carries TRBV2 and TRBJ2-1; TRBD2 is a possible D gene (6 bases). Germline CDR1 is SNHLY and CDR2 is FYNNEI. The CDR3 extends over 15 amino acids. The V end lost 1 base, the J end lost 1 base, and 8 bases lay between the germline ends. Here the CDR3 reads CASSEVGGSYNEQFF. Here the CDR3 DNA reads TGTGCCAGCAGTGAAGTGGGGGGATCCTACAATGAGCAGTTCTTC.

This clonotype has more than one count but fewer than ten. The genes are TRBV6-5 and TRBJ2-1; 8 bases match TRBD2. The germline gives CDR1 MNHEY, CDR2 SVGAGI. V lost 6 bases and J lost 5; bases outside the gene matches: 9. The CDR3 is made up of 15 amino acids. The CDR3 region has the DNA TGTGCCAGCAGCCGCCGGACTAGCTTCCACAATGAGCAGTTCTTC. The encoded protein is CASSRRTSFHNEQFF.

This clonotype was found many times. The chain links TRBV27 to TRBJ1-1; possibly TRBD1 for D (5 bases). Germline assignment: CDR1 MNHEY and CDR2 SMNVEV (reference sequence). Trimming shortened V by 3 bases and J by 6 bases, and 17 bases separated the two germline ends. The length of the CDR3 is 15 residues. The CDR3 DNA is TGTGCCAGCAGTTTGTCAGGCACGGAGGGGTCTGAAGCTTTCTTT. This encodes CASSLSGTEGSEAFF.

This chain links TRBV2 with TRBJ2-3, with D unresolved. V lost 4 bases and J 0 bases, leaving 8 bases between the germline ends. The CDR3 runs 14 residues. Germline V gene lookup returns CDR1 SNHLY and CDR2 FYNNEI. CDR3: CASSADHSTDTQYF. DNA of the CDR3: TGTGCCAGCAGTGCGGATCACAGCACAGATACGCAGTATTTT.

This chain uses TRBV7-2 with TRBJ2-2; possibly TRBD1 or TRBD2 for D (5 bases each). Germline V gene lookup returns CDR1 SGHTA and CDR2 FQGNSA. V dropped 6 bases and J dropped 1 base, with 12 bases sitting between them. The CDR3 has 15 amino acids. The CDR3 region is CASSSGRGNTGELFF. DNA of the CDR3: TGTGCCAGCAGTTCGGGACGGGGGAACACCGGGGAGCTGTTTTTT.

This chain uses TRBV27 with TRBJ2-3; 8 bases map to TRBD2. The CDR3 is 15 residues long. Germline V CDR1 and CDR2: MNHEY, SMNVEV (reference sequence). V was pared by 5 bases and J by 3 bases, with 7 bases of the junction left unmatched. The CDR3 bases are TGTGCCAGCAGTCCCAGCGGGAGAGGGACAGATACGCAGTATTTT. It translates to CASSPSGRGTDTQYF.

The chain uses TRBV19 and TRBJ2-7; TRBD2 agrees at 8 bases. Germline V gene lookup returns CDR1 LNHDA and CDR2 SQIVND (reference sequence). Germline trimming cut 6 bases from V and 2 bases from J; bases unmatched to any gene: 3. This CDR3 has 13 amino acids. The CDR3 protein is CASRAAGAYEQYF. CDR3 sequence (DNA): TGTGCCAGTAGGGCAGCGGGAGCCTACGAGCAGTACTTC.

The gene calls are TRBV18 and TRBJ2-1; unclear D gene. CDR1 and CDR2 (germline): KGHSH, LQKENI. The CDR3 runs 12 residues. Trimming removed 6 bases from V and 9 bases from J, with 12 bases in between. The CDR3 spells CASSRVGTEQFF. CDR3 DNA sequence: TGTGCCAGCTCTAGAGTGGGCACTGAGCAGTTCTTC.